This T cell receptor beta chain originates from a study of T cell repertoires in cytomegalovirus infection. Of note for this clonotype: Its cognate antigen is unknown.

This CDR3 has 12 residues. Germline lookup yields CDR1 DFQATT and CDR2 SNEGSKA (reference sequence). V gave up 6 bases and J gave up 5 bases; unmatched junction bases: 5. Points from the study as a whole: Predominance within the ex vivo response was attributable to HLA-C-restricted CMV-specific TCR beta clonotypes.

In TCRdb, the reads were re-called with MiXCR into one record per CDR3 protein. The table shows fewer than 250,000 distinct CDR3 sequences, with 10% to 15% occurring only once. Sequencing was performed on PBMCs. The receptor was derived from a human donor in good health (CMV status not recorded). Some clones in this sample may be carry-over from other donors' samples. The V gene is TRBV20-1, the J gene TRBJ2-5, with 8 bases aligning to TRBD1. The CDR3 nucleotides are TGCAGTGCGCAGGGGGCGCGGGAGACCCAGTACTTC. This translates into CSAQGARETQYF.